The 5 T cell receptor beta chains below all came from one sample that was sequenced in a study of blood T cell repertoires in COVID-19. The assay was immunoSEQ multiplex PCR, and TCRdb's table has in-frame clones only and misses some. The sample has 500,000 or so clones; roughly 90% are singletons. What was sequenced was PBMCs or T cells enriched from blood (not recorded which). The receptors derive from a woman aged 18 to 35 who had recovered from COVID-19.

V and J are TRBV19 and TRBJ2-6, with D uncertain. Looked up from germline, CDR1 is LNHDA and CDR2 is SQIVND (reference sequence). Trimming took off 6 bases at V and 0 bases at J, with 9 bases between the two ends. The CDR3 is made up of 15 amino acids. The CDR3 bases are TGTGCCAGTAGCGCAGCTAGCTCTGGGGCCAACGTCCTGACTTTC. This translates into CASSAASSGANVLTF. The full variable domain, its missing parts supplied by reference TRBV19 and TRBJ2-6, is DGGITQSPKYLFRKEGQNVTLSCEQNLNHDAMYWYRQDPGQGLRLIYYSQIVNDFQKGDIAEGYSVSREKKESFPLTVTSAQKNPTAFYLCASSAASSGANVLTFGAGSRLTVL.

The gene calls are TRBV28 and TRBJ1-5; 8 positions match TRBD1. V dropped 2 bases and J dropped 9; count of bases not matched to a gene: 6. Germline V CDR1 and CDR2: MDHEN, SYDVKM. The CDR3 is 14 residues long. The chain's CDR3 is CASSLAGGRRPQHF. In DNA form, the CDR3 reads TGTGCCAGCAGTTTAGCAGGGGGCAGGCGGCCCCAGCATTTT. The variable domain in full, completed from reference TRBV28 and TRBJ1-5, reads DVKVTQSSRYLVKRTGEKVFLECVQDMDHENMFWYRQDPGLGLRLIYFSYDVKMKEKGDIPEGYSVSREKKERFSLILESASTNQTSMYLCASSLAGGRRPQHFGDGTRLSIL.

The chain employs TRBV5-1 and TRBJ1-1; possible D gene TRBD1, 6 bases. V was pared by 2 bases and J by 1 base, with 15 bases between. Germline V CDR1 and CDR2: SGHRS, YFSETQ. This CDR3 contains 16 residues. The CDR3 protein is CASSFHSRGSNTEAFF. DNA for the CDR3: TGCGCCAGCAGCTTTCACTCCAGGGGTTCGAACACTGAAGCTTTCTTT. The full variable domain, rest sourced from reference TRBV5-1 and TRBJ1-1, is KAGVTQTPRYLIKTRGQQVTLSCSPISGHRSVSWYQQTPGQGLQFLFEYFSETQRNKGNFPGRFSGRQFSNSRSEMNVSTLELGDSALYLCASSFHSRGSNTEAFFGQGTRLTVV.

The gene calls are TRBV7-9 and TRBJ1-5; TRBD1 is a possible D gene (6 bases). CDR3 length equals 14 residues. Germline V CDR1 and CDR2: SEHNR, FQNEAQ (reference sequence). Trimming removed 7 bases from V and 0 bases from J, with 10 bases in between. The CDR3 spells CASNRENSNQPQHF. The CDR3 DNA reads TGTGCCAGCAACAGGGAGAATAGCAATCAGCCCCAGCATTTT. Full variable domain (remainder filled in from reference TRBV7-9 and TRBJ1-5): DTGVSQNPRHKITKRGQNVTFRCDPISEHNRLYWYRQTLGQGPEFLTYFQNEAQLEKSRLLSDRFSAERPKGSFSTLEIQRTEQGDSAMYLCASNRENSNQPQHFGDGTRLSIL.

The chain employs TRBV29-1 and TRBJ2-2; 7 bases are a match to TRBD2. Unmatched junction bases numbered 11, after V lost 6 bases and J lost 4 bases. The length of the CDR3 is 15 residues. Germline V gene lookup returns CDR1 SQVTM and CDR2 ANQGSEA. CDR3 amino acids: CSVAREAWSTGELFF. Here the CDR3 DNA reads TGCAGCGTCGCCCGGGAGGCCTGGAGCACCGGGGAGCTGTTTTTT.